This T cell receptor beta chain came from a study of OX40 agonist ivuxolimab in advanced cancers. About the research overall: Every 2 weeks, ivuxolimab was infused into the patients intravenously at between 0.01 and 10 mg/kg. Therapy given before enrollment (anti-PD-1, anti-PD-L1 or anti-CTLA-4) was allowed, and approximately 40% had some. Points from the study as a whole: Mean expanded clone counts were higher in CD8+ than CD4+ T cells.

To note about this clone: The antigen remains undetermined.

TCRdb's copy holds only in-frame clones and misses some; the assay was immunoSEQ multiplex PCR. The repertoire holds tens of thousands of clones, with 65% to 85% as singletons. The V end was cut by 2 bases, the J end by 6 bases, with 20 bases between. The germline CDR1 and CDR2 sequences are SGDLS and YYNGEE. This CDR3 has 16 residues. The chain couples TRBV9 to TRBJ1-2, with D unclear. The receptor was isolated from an adult with an advanced solid tumor such as melanoma, head and neck, liver or kidney cancer. The sequences come from CD4+ or CD8+ T cells sorted from blood, collected in a trial of the OX40 agonist ivuxolimab. Written as DNA, the CDR3 is TGTGCCAGCAGCGTTTTCCGAATCGGGCGCGAGGATGGCTACACCTTC. Amino acids: CASSVFRIGREDGYTF. Combining the CDR3 with reference TRBV9 and TRBJ1-2 gives the whole variable domain DSGVTQTPKHLITATGQRVTLRCSPRSGDLSVYWYQQSLDQGLQFLIQYYNGEERAKGNILERFSAQQFPDLHSELNLSSLELGDSALYFCASSVFRIGREDGYTFGSGTRLTVV.